Detailed here is one T cell receptor (beta chain). Generated by immunoSEQ multiplex PCR, the TCRdb table keeps only in-frame clones and is missing some. The data hold more than 13,000 clones, with under 80% observed a single time. This sample was taken from a study of T cells after somatic rescue of genetic block. The CDR3 is 14 amino acids. The germline V gene encodes CDR1 SGHRS and CDR2 YFSETQ. Losses at the gene ends were 0 bases for V and 5 bases for J; bases not matched to a gene: 3. The clonotype comes from a man between 18 and 35 years old. Sequenced: peripheral blood mononuclear cells (PBMCs). The chain recombines TRBV5-1 with TRBJ2-7; 9 bases are a match to TRBD1. CDR3 sequence reads: CASSLGTGVNEQYF. The CDR3 nucleotides read TGCGCCAGCAGCTTGGGGACAGGGGTTAACGAGCAGTACTTC. The complete variable domain, with remaining parts taken from reference TRBV5-1 and TRBJ2-7, reads KAGVTQTPRYLIKTRGQQVTLSCSPISGHRSVSWYQQTPGQGLQFLFEYFSETQRNKGNFPGRFSGRQFSNSRSEMNVSTLELGDSALYLCASSLGTGVNEQYFGPGTRLTVT.